The entry that follows covers one TCR beta chain sequence. What it binds is not known. The data belong to a study of OX40 agonist ivuxolimab in advanced cancers. Overall study context: Three individuals attained partial responses, comprising one hepatocellular carcinoma case and two cutaneous melanoma cases. Study observations and caveats: Low normalized T-cell clonal expansion was also seen in some nonresponders.

CDR1 and CDR2 (germline): MRHNA, SNTAGT. The CDR3 sequence is 15 residues long. V gave up 6 bases and J gave up 6 bases; unmatched junction bases: 9. The data were produced by immunoSEQ multiplex PCR, yet TCRdb's version contains in-frame clones alone and is incomplete. The table shows about 72,000 clones, with around 91% occurring only once. The material sequenced was CD4+ or CD8+ T cells sorted from blood, taken in a trial of the OX40 agonist ivuxolimab. This clonotype was obtained from an adult with an advanced solid tumor such as melanoma, head and neck, liver or kidney cancer. V gene TRBV6-4 combines with J gene TRBJ2-1, with 9 bases fitting TRBD2. The CDR3 coding sequence is TGTGCCAGCAGCCCCGGGACTAGCCCGGTCAATGAGCAGTTCTTC. It is translated as CASSPGTSPVNEQFF.